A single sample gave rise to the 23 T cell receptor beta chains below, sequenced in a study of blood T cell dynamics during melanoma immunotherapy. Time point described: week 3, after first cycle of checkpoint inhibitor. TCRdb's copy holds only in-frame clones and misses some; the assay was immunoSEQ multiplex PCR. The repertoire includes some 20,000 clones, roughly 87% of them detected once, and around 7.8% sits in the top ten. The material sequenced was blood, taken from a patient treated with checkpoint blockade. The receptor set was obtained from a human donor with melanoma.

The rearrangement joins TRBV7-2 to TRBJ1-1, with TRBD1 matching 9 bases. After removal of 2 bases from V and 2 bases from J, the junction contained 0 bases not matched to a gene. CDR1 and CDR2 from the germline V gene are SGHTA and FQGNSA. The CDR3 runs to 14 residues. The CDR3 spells CASSLTGGNTEAFF. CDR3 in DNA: TGTGCCAGCAGCTTAACAGGGGGCAACACTGAAGCTTTCTTT.

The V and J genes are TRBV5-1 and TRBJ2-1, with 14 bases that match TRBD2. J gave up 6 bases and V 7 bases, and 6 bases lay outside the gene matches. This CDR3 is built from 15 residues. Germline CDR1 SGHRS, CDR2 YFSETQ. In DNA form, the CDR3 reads TGCGCCAGCCGACTCGGGACTAGCGGGAGCAATGAGCAGTTCTTC. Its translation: CASRLGTSGSNEQFF.

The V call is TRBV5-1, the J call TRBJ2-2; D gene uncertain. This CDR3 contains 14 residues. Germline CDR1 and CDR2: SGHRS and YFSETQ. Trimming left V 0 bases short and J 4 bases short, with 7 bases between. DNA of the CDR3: TGCGCCAGCAGCTTGGCACACCTCACCGGGGAGCTGTTTTTT. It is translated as CASSLAHLTGELFF.

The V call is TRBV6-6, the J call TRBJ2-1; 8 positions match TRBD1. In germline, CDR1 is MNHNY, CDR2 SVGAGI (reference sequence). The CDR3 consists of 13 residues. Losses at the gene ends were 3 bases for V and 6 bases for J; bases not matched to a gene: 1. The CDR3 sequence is CASSYTGGNEQFF. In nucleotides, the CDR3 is TGTGCCAGCAGTTATACAGGGGGCAATGAGCAGTTCTTC.

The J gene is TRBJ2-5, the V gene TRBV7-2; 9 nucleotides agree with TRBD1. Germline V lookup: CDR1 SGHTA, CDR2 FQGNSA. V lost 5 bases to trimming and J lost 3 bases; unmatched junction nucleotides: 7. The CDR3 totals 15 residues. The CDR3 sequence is CASSSNRGRKETQYF. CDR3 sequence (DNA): TGTGCCAGCAGCAGTAACAGGGGGCGTAAAGAGACCCAGTACTTC. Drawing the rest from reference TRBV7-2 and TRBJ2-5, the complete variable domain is GAGVSQSPSNKVTEKGKDVELRCDPISGHTALYWYRQSLGQGLEFLIYFQGNSAPDKSGLPSDRFSAERTGGSVSTLTIQRTQQEDSAVYLCASSSNRGRKETQYFGPGTRLLVL.

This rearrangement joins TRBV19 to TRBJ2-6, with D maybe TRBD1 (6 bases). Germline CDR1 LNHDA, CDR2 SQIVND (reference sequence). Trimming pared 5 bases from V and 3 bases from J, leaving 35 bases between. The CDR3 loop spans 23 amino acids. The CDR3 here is CASSSHWDNRRVYFLFGANVLTF. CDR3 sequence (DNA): TGTGCCAGTAGTTCACACTGGGACAATCGGCGGGTATATTTTCTATTTGGGGCCAACGTCCTGACTTTC.

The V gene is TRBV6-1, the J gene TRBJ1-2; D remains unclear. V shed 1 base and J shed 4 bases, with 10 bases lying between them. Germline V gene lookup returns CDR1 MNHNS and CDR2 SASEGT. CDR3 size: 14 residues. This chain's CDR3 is CASSEVRETYGYTF. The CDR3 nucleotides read TGTGCCAGCAGTGAAGTGAGAGAGACCTATGGCTACACCTTC.

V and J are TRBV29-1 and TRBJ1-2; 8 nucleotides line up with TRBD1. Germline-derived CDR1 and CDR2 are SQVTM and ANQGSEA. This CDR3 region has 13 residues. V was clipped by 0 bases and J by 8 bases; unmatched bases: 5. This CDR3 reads CSVEDPRDRGYTF. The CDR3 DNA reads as TGCAGCGTTGAAGACCCCCGGGACAGGGGCTACACCTTC.

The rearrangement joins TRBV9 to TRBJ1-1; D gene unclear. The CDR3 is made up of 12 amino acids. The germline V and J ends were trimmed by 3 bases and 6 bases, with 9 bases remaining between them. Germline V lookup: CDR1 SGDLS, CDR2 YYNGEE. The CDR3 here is CASSGAGAEAFF. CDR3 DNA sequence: TGTGCCAGCAGCGGGGCTGGAGCTGAAGCTTTCTTT.

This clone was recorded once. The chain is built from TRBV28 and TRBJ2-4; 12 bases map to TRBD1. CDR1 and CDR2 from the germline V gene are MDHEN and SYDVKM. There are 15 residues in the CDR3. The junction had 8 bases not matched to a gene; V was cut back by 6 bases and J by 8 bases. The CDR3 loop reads CASRRDRGLLYIQYF. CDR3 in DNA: TGTGCCAGCAGGCGGGACAGGGGGCTTCTGTACATTCAGTACTTC.

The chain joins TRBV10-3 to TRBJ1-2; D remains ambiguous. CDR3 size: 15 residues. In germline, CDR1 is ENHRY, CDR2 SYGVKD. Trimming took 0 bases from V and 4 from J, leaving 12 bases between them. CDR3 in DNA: TGTGCCATCAGTGAGTCGACGGGCACGTTCTATGGCTACACCTTC. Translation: CAISESTGTFYGYTF.

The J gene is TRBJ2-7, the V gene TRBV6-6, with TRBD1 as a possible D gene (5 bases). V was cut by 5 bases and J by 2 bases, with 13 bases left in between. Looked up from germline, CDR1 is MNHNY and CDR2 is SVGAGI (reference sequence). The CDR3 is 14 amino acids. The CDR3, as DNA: TGTGCCAGCAGTGCACGACAGTCTACCTACGAGCAGTACTTC. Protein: CASSARQSTYEQYF.

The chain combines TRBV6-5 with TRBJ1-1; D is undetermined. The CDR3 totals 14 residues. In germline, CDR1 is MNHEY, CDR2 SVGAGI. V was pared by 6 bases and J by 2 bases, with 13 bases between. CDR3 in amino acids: CASRRSRLNTEAFF. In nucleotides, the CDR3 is TGTGCCAGCAGGCGGAGCAGGTTAAACACTGAAGCTTTCTTT.

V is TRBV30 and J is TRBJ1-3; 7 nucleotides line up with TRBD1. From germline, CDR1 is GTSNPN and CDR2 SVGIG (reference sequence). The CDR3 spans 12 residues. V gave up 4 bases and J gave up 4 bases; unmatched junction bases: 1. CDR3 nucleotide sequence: TGTGCCTGGATGGGACAGGGAAACACCATATATTTT. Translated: CAWMGQGNTIYF.

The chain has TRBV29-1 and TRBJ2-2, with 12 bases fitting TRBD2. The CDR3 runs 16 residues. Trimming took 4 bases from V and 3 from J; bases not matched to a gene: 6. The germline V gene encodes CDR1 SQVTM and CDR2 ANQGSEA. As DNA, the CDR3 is TGCAGCGTTGTTCTAGCGGGAGGGGTGTACACCGGGGAGCTGTTTTTT. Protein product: CSVVLAGGVYTGELFF.

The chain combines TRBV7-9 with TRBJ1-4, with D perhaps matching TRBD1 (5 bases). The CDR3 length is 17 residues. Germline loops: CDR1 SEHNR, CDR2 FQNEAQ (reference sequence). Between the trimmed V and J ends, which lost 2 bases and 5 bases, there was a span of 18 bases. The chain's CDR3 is CASSLRAGDGVNEKLFF. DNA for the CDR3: TGTGCCAGCAGCTTAAGGGCTGGGGACGGAGTAAATGAAAAACTGTTTTTT.

This chain's CDR3 is CASSPQLAGVGGANVLTF. CDR3 nucleotides: TGTGCCAGCAGCCCGCAACTAGCGGGAGTAGGTGGGGCCAACGTCCTGACTTTC. The V gene is TRBV7-7, the J gene TRBJ2-6; 11 nucleotides agree with TRBD2. Germline CDR1 SSHAT, CDR2 FNYEAQ (reference sequence). After removal of 5 bases from V and 3 bases from J, the junction contained 9 bases not matched to a gene. CDR3 length equals 18 residues. Full variable domain (outside the CDR3, taken from reference TRBV7-7 and TRBJ2-6): GAGVSQSPRYKVTKRGQDVTLRCDPISSHATLYWYQQALGQGPEFLTYFNYEAQPDKSGLPSDRFSAERPEGSISTLTIQRTEQRDSAMYRCASSPQLAGVGGANVLTFGAGSRLTVL.

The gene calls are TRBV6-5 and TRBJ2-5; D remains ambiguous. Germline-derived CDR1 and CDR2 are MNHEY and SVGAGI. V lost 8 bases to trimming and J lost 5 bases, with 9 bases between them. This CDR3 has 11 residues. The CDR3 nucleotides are TGTGCCAGCTCGAAATACGAGACCCAGTACTTC. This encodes CASSKYETQYF.

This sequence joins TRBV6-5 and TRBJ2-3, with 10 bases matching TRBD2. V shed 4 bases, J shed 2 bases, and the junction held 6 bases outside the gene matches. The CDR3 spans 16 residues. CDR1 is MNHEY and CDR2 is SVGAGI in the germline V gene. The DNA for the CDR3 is TGTGCCAGCAGTTTAAGAGGGACTAGCGTCACAGATACGCAGTATTTT. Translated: CASSLRGTSVTDTQYF.

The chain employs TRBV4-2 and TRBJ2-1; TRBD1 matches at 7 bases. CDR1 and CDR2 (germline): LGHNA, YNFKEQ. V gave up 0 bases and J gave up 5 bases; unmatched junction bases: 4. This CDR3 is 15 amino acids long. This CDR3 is CASSQDWQGDNEQFF. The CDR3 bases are TGTGCCAGCAGCCAAGACTGGCAGGGGGACAATGAGCAGTTCTTC.

The CDR3, as DNA: TGTGCCAGCAGCTTGGAGACCAGGTTCCCTTTTTACAATGAGCAGTTCTTC. It is translated as CASSLETRFPFYNEQFF. V gene TRBV5-6 combines with J gene TRBJ2-1; D ambiguous. Germline lookup yields CDR1 SGHDT and CDR2 YYEEEE. Trimming removed 0 bases from V and 4 bases from J, with 17 bases in between. The CDR3 loop spans 17 amino acids.

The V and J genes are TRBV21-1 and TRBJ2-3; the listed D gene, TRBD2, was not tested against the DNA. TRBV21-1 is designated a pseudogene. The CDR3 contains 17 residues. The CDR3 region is CASSKGSASGRQDTQYF. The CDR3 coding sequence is TGTGCCAGCAGCAAAGGTTCGGCTAGCGGGAGACAAGATACGCAGTATTTT.

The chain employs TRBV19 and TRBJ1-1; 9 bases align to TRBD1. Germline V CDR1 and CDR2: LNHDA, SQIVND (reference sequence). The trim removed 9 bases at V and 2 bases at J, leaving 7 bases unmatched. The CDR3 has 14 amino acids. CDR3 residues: CASQNRGRNTEAFF. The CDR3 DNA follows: TGTGCCAGCCAAAACAGGGGGCGAAACACTGAAGCTTTCTTT.